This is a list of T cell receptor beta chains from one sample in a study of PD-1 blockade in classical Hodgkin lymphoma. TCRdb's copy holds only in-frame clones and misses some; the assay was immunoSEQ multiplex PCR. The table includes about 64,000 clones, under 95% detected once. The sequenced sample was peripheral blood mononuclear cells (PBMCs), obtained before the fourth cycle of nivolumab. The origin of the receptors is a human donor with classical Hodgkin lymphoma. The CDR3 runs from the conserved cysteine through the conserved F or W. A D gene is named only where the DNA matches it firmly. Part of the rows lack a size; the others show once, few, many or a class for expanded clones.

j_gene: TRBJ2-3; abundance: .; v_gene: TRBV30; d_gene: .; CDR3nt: TGTGCCTGGAGTCCGCACGGGACTTTGCCTGATACGCAGTATTTT; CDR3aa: CAWSPHGTLPDTQYF
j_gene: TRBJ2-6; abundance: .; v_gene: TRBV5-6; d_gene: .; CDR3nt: TGTGCCAGCAGCTTGGGGATAGGGCTCTCTGGGGCCAACGTCCTGACTTTC; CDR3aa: CASSLGIGLSGANVLTF
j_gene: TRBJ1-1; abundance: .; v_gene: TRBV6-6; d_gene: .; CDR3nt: TGTGCCAGCAGTTACGAAGGTGGTTGGGCTGAAGCTTTCTTT; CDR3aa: CASSYEGGWAEAFF
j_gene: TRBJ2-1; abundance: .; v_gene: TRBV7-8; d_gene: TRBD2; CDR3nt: TGTGCCAGCAGCTTTGTAGGCAGCGGGGGCCCGACCTACAATGAGCAGTTCTTC; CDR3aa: CASSFVGSGGPTYNEQFF
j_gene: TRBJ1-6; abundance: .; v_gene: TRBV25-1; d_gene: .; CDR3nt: TGTGCCAGCAGTGATCGGGCGCGGGCTTTTTCACCCCTCCACTTT; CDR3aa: CASSDRARAFSPLHF
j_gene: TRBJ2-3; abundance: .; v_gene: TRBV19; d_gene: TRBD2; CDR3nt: TGTGCCAGTAGAGATGGGGGGGTGGGCACAGATACGCAGTATTTT; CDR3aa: CASRDGGVGTDTQYF
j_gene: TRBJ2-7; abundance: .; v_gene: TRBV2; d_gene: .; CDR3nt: TGTGCCAGCAAGTCAGCATCCTACGAGCAGTACTTC; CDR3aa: CASKSASYEQYF
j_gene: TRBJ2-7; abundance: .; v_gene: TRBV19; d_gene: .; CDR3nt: TGTGCCAGTAGTTTCGCACGCAACTACGAGCAGTACTTC; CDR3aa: CASSFARNYEQYF
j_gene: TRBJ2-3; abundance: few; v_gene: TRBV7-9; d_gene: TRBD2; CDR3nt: TGTGCCAGCAGCTTAGTTAGCGGGTACACAGATACGCAGTATTTT; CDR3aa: CASSLVSGYTDTQYF
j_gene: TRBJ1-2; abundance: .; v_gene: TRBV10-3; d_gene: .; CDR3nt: TGTGCCGCCACCCCGGGCTCCCTTAGGGGCTACACCTTC; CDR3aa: CAATPGSLRGYTF
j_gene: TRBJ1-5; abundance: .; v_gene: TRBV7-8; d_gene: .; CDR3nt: TGTGCCAGCAGCCCAACCCCCCCGGCGGGACGGACAGTCGATTATAGCAATCAGCCCCAGCATTTT; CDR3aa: CASSPTPPAGRTVDYSNQPQHF
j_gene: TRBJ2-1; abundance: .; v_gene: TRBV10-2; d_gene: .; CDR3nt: TGCGCCAGCAGTCGGGATACAACCTACAATGAGCAGTTCTTC; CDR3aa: CASSRDTTYNEQFF
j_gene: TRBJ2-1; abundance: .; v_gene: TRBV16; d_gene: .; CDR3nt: TGTGCCAGCAGCCCCGAGAGGGAGCAGTTCTTC; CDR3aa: CASSPEREQFF
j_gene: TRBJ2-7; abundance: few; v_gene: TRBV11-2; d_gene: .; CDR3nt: TGTGCCAGCAGCTTGGTGGGGGGGCAGTACGAGCAGTACTTC; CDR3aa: CASSLVGGQYEQYF
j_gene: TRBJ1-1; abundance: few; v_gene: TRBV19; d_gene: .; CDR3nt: TGTGCCAGTAGGGTCGCGGGGAACACTGAAGCTTTCTTT; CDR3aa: CASRVAGNTEAFF
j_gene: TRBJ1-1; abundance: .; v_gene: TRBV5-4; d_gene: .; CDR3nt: TGTGCCAGCAGCTTAGGGGGTCCAGAAGCTTTCTTT; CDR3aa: CASSLGGPEAFF
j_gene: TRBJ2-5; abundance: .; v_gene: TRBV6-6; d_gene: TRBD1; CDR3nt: TGTGCCAGCAGAACCGGACAGGGAAGGGAGACCCAGTACTTC; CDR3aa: CASRTGQGRETQYF
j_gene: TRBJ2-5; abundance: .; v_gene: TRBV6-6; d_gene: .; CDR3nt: TGTGCCAGCATGGGGAGAGTGTACCAAGAGACCCAGTACTTC; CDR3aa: CASMGRVYQETQYF
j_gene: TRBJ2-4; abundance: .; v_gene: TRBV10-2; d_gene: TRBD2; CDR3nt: TGCGCCAGCAGTGAGTCCCCCTACGGGGGGGCAGACATTCAGTACTTC; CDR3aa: CASSESPYGGADIQYF
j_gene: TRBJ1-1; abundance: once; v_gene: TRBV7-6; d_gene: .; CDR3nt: TGTGCCAGCGCGGAGGGCACGAACACTGAAGCTTTCTTT; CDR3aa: CASAEGTNTEAFF
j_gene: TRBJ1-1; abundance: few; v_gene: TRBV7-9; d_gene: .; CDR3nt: TGTGCCACCCCCCCAGACGAAGACCACATGAACACTGAAGCTTTCTTT; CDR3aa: CATPPDEDHMNTEAFF
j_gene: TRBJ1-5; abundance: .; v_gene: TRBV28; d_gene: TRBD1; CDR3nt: TGTGCCAGCAGTCCCTCGACAGGGGCTTTTGGTCAGCCCCAGCATTTT; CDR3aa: CASSPSTGAFGQPQHF
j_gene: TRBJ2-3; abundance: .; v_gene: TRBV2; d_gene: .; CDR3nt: TGTGCCAGCGGGTGGTGGGATTTGGGCACAGATACGCAGTATTTT; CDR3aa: CASGWWDLGTDTQYF
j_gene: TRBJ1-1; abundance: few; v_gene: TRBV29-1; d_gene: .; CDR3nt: TGCAGCGTTGGCCCATCCATACACACTGAAGCTTTCTTT; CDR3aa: CSVGPSIHTEAFF
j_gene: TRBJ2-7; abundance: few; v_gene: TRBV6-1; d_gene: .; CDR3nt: TGTGCCAGCAGTGAAGCAGAGGGAAAAGTCTACGAGCAGTACTTC; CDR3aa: CASSEAEGKVYEQYF
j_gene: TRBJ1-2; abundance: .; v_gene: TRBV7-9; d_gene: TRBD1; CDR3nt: TGTGCCAGCAGTTCAGGGGGCGGGTATGGCTACACCTTC; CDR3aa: CASSSGGGYGYTF